The 15 T cell receptor beta chains below come from one sample, sequenced in a study of T cell responses to AZD1222 COVID-19 vaccine. TCRdb's table, derived via immunoSEQ multiplex PCR, lists solely in-frame clones and lacks some. The table has 65,000 to 85,000 clones, approximately 85% seen once. This sample comprised peripheral blood, obtained on day 0 of AZD1222 vaccination. All receptors come from an adult in good health.

J is TRBJ1-2 and V is TRBV6-5; D is perhaps TRBD1 (5 bases). Germline values: CDR1 MNHEY, CDR2 SVGAGI. V was pared by 4 bases and J by 5 bases, with 17 bases between. This CDR3 contains 15 residues. The CDR3 sequence: CASSSNWDGTYGYTF. The CDR3 DNA reads TGTGCCAGCAGTTCGAATTGGGACGGAACTTATGGCTACACCTTC.

J is TRBJ2-7 and V is TRBV19; TRBD1 might be the D (6 bases). The CDR3 totals 12 residues. Deletions cut 5 bases from V and 3 bases from J, with 8 bases between. Per germline, CDR1 LNHDA and CDR2 SQIVND (reference sequence). The CDR3 coding sequence is TGTGCCAGTAGTCCAGGGGACTACGAGCAGTACTTC. This sequence encodes CASSPGDYEQYF.

V usage is TRBV19 and J usage is TRBJ1-6, with a weak D call TRBD1 (6 bases). Per germline, CDR1 LNHDA and CDR2 SQIVND (reference sequence). CDR3 size: 17 residues. V was clipped by 7 bases and J by 7 bases, with 23 bases between them. The CDR3 sequence is CASKTTRQEGTNSPLHF. The DNA for the CDR3 is TGTGCCAGTAAAACCACGAGACAGGAGGGGACGAATTCACCCCTCCACTTT. Full variable domain (outside the CDR3, taken from reference TRBV19 and TRBJ1-6): DGGITQSPKYLFRKEGQNVTLSCEQNLNHDAMYWYRQDPGQGLRLIYYSQIVNDFQKGDIAEGYSVSREKKESFPLTVTSAQKNPTAFYLCASKTTRQEGTNSPLHFGNGTRLTVT.

The chain couples TRBV18 to TRBJ1-2, with 9 bases identical to TRBD1. The junction had 11 bases not matched to a gene; V was cut back by 2 bases and J by 4 bases. This CDR3 has 17 residues. Germline CDR1 reads KGHSH; CDR2 reads LQKENI. In nucleotides, the CDR3 is TGTGCCAGCTCACCAAGCACATCGACAGGGGGTTTCTATGGCTACACCTTC. Translating it yields CASSPSTSTGGFYGYTF. Using reference TRBV18 and TRBJ1-2 for the parts outside the CDR3, the full variable domain is NAGVMQNPRHLVRRRGQEARLRCSPMKGHSHVYWYRQLPEEGLKFMVYLQKENIIDESGMPKERFSAEFPKEGPSILRIQQVVRGDSAAYFCASSPSTSTGGFYGYTFGSGTRLTVV.

The V and J genes are TRBV5-1 and TRBJ1-1; TRBD1 might be the D (5 bases). V lost 4 bases, J lost 0 bases, and 16 bases lay in between. The CDR3 loop spans 16 amino acids. CDR1 SGHRS and CDR2 YFSETQ come from the germline V gene. CDR3: CASSRDGLFMNTEAFF. Written as DNA, the CDR3 is TGCGCCAGCAGCCGGGACGGATTATTCATGAACACTGAAGCTTTCTTT.

This clone was found once. The chain joins TRBV2 to TRBJ2-1; D perhaps matches TRBD2 (6 bases). The germline V gene has CDR1 SNHLY and CDR2 FYNNEI. The CDR3 contains 14 residues. Trimming shortened V by 7 bases and J by 0 bases, and 10 bases separated the two germline ends. CDR3 DNA sequence: TGTGCCAGCATTTGGGGGGTCTCCTACAATGAGCAGTTCTTC. This codes for CASIWGVSYNEQFF.

The genes are TRBV6-5 and TRBJ1-4, with TRBD1 as a possible D gene (5 bases). In germline, CDR1 is MNHEY, CDR2 SVGAGI. The ends were cut back, 6 bases at V and 5 bases at J, with 16 bases in the middle. The CDR3 totals 15 residues. CDR3 in amino acids: CASREGRTGNEKLFF. The CDR3 DNA sequence: TGTGCCAGCAGGGAGGGGCGGACGGGGAATGAAAAACTGTTTTTT.

The V gene is TRBV7-2, the J gene TRBJ2-1; D is unclear. The V and J ends lost 1 base and 7 bases respectively, with 11 bases between them. This CDR3 is built from 14 residues. Germline CDR1 reads SGHTA; CDR2 reads FQGNSA. CDR3 nucleotide sequence: TGTGCCAGCAGCTTAGGGGCCCCGGGTAATGAGCAGTTCTTC. Translating gives CASSLGAPGNEQFF.

The gene calls are TRBV6-5 and TRBJ2-3; TRBD2 agrees at 7 bases. This CDR3 region has 15 residues. Trimming cost V 2 bases and J 1 base; bases outside gene matches: 3. CDR1 is MNHEY and CDR2 is SVGAGI in the germline V gene. This CDR3 reads CASSYRDYGTDTQYF. CDR3 DNA: TGTGCCAGCAGTTACCGGGACTACGGCACAGATACGCAGTATTTT.

This rearrangement joins TRBV7-2 to TRBJ1-1; no clear D gene. Trimming took off 1 base at V and 2 bases at J, with 11 bases between the two ends. The CDR3 has 15 residues. Per the germline V gene, CDR1 is SGHTA and CDR2 is FQGNSA. Here the CDR3 reads CASSLGPEFNTEAFF. CDR3 coding DNA: TGTGCCAGCAGCTTAGGACCAGAGTTCAACACTGAAGCTTTCTTT.

The gene calls are TRBV7-3 and TRBJ1-1, with D maybe TRBD1 (6 bases). The CDR3 has 13 amino acids. Trimming left V 2 bases short and J 6 bases short, with 10 bases between. Germline V gene lookup returns CDR1 SGHTA and CDR2 FQGTGA. The CDR3 sequence is CASSLDRTAEAFF. DNA of the CDR3: TGTGCCAGCAGCTTAGACAGGACTGCTGAAGCTTTCTTT. The entire variable domain, with the rest obtained from reference TRBV7-3 and TRBJ1-1, is as follows: GAGVSQTPSNKVTEKGKYVELRCDPISGHTALYWYRQSLGQGPEFLIYFQGTGAADDSGLPNDRFFAVRPEGSVSTLKIQRTERGDSAVYLCASSLDRTAEAFFGQGTRLTVV.

The V and J genes are TRBV7-9 and TRBJ1-6; no reliable D call. Trimming stripped 3 bases from V and 7 bases from J, with 13 bases between. Germline V gene data show CDR1 as SEHNR and CDR2 as FQNEAQ (reference sequence). The CDR3 consists of 15 residues. This CDR3 reads CASSFEGVRNSPLHF. DNA of the CDR3: TGTGCCAGCAGCTTCGAGGGAGTTAGGAATTCACCCCTCCACTTT. The complete variable domain, with remaining parts taken from reference TRBV7-9 and TRBJ1-6, reads DTGVSQNPRHKITKRGQNVTFRCDPISEHNRLYWYRQTLGQGPEFLTYFQNEAQLEKSRLLSDRFSAERPKGSFSTLEIQRTEQGDSAMYLCASSFEGVRNSPLHFGNGTRLTVT.

Details on this clone: Other DNA variants within this sample encode the same CDR3. V gene TRBV7-2 combines with J gene TRBJ2-7, with 14 nucleotides matching TRBD2. Germline V CDR1 and CDR2: SGHTA, FQGNSA. J gave up 4 bases and V 5 bases, and 4 bases lay outside the gene matches. The length of the CDR3 is 15 residues. CDR3 DNA: TGTGCCAGCAGCCCGACTAGCGGGGGGGCGTACGAGCAGTACTTC. Its protein product is CASSPTSGGAYEQYF.

The V gene is TRBV6-1, the J gene TRBJ1-3; D unresolved. This CDR3 has 16 residues. The germline CDR1 and CDR2 sequences are MNHNS and SASEGT. Deletions cut 0 bases from V and 4 bases from J, with 13 bases between. The CDR3 loop is CASSEAGAGRGNTIYF. The DNA of the CDR3 is TGTGCCAGCAGTGAAGCGGGAGCCGGACGCGGAAACACCATATATTTT.

This clone is judged medium-sized (0.01 to 0.1%). The chain is built from TRBV15 and TRBJ1-4; 7 bases are a match to TRBD1. V shed 3 bases and J 5 bases; nucleotides not matched to a gene: 9. CDR1 is LNHNV, CDR2 YYDKDF, per germline (reference sequence). The CDR3 totals 16 residues. This CDR3 reads CATSSSWGQPNEKLFF. The CDR3 DNA follows: TGTGCCACCAGCAGCTCGTGGGGACAGCCGAATGAAAAACTGTTTTTT.